This T cell receptor (beta chain) was sequenced in a study of metastatic and nonmetastatic thyroid tumors. The overall study: Across peripheral blood and tumor or nodule tissue samples taken from malignant and benign thyroid patients, the repertoires were compared with one another.

This clone was observed many times. Among the patients, none had received any treatment before thyroid surgery. TCRdb re-analyzed the PCR reads through MiXCR. The sample gives 35,000 to 50,000 clones, 3% to 3.5% of which show up once; roughly 9.1% is in the top ten. Trimming cost V 3 bases and J 1 base, with 10 bases left between them. CDR3 length: 14 amino acids. Per germline, CDR1 DFQATT and CDR2 SNEGSKA (reference sequence). The sequence derives from a female donor with papillary thyroid cancer or a benign thyroid nodule (not recorded which). Some clones in this sample may be carry-over from other donors' samples. The sequencing input was blood. This rearrangement joins TRBV20-1 to TRBJ1-3; D perhaps matches TRBD1 (6 bases). CDR3 sequence (DNA): TGCAGTGCTAGCAAGACAGGTTCTGGAAACACCATATATTTT. This sequence encodes CSASKTGSGNTIYF.